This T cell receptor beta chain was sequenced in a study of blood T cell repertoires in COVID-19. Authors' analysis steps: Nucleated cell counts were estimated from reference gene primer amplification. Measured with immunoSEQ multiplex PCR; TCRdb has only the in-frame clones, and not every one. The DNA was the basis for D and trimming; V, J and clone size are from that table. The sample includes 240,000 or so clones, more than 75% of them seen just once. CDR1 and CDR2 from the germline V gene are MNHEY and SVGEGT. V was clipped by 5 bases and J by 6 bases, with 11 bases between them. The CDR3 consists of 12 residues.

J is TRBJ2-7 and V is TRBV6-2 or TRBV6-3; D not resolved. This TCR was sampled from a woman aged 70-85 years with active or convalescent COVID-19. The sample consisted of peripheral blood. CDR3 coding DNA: TGTGCCAGCAGTCAACTCGCCCTCGAGCAGTACTTC. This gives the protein CASSQLALEQYF.